This T cell receptor beta chain was sequenced in a study of T-cell reconstitution after alpha-beta-depleted transplantation in children. Preparing the TCRbeta library involved the use of unique molecular identifiers. MiXCR was run by TCRdb on the PCR reads, yielding one entry per CDR3 protein. The sample carries over 550,000 distinct CDR3 sequences, approximately 10% recorded once. This clonotype was counted at least ten times. Trimming pared 6 bases from V and 0 bases from J, leaving 11 bases between. This CDR3 comprises 15 residues. Germline CDR1 MDHEN, CDR2 SYDVKM. V gene TRBV28 combines with J gene TRBJ2-2; D is possibly TRBD1 (6 bases). Here the sequenced sample was PBMCs from the stem cell graft donor, taken from the stem cell graft. The sequence derives from a human donor who donated a stem cell graft to a child with acute myeloid leukemia. The CDR3: CASSRDRPNTGELFF. The CDR3, as DNA: TGTGCCAGCAGCCGAGACAGGCCGAACACCGGGGAGCTGTTTTTT.